One and the same sample provided the 25 T cell receptor beta chains below, sequenced in a study of T cell responses to AZD1222 COVID-19 vaccine. Profiled with immunoSEQ multiplex PCR; TCRdb holds only in-frame clones, not every one. This table has around 140,000 clones, about 89% appearing once. The source was peripheral blood, collected on day 0 of AZD1222 vaccination. The origin of the receptors is an adult in good health.

The V call is TRBV4-2, the J call TRBJ1-6; maybe TRBD1 (6 bases). CDR3 size: 16 residues. Germline loops: CDR1 LGHNA, CDR2 YNFKEQ. Trimming took off 1 base at V and 6 bases at J, with 13 bases between the two ends. The CDR3 is CASSQGIQGPNSPLHF. In DNA, the CDR3 is TGTGCCAGCAGCCAAGGGATACAGGGACCTAATTCACCCCTCCACTTT.

The V and J genes are TRBV2 and TRBJ1-2; 8 bases are a match to TRBD1. Germline V gene sequence: CDR1 SNHLY, CDR2 FYNNEI. The CDR3 totals 13 residues. Trimming cost V 8 bases and J 4 bases; bases outside gene matches: 6. In DNA, the CDR3 is TGTGCCAGCCAACAGGGGGTCTCCTATGGCTACACCTTC. Translated, it gives CASQQGVSYGYTF. The full variable domain, rest sourced from reference TRBV2 and TRBJ1-2, is EPEVTQTPSHQVTQMGQEVILRCVPISNHLYFYWYRQILGQKVEFLVSFYNNEISEKSEIFDDQFSVERPDGSNFTLKIRSTKLEDSAMYFCASQQGVSYGYTFGSGTRLTVV.

The chain links TRBV15 to TRBJ2-2; 16 bases line up with TRBD2. The V segment lost 1 base and the J segment 4 bases; nucleotides outside the gene matches: 12. Germline-derived CDR1 and CDR2 are LNHNV and YYDKDF (reference sequence). The length of the CDR3 is 21 residues. CDR3 nucleotides: TGTGCCACCAGCAGAGCCTTTCCTGGTGGGACTAGCGGGAGGGCCACCGGGGAGCTGTTTTTT. This sequence encodes CATSRAFPGGTSGRATGELFF.

The CDR3, as DNA: TGTGCCAGCAGCCAACCCCCCTCGCGGGAGCAGTACTTC. It is translated as CASSQPPSREQYF. This chain connects TRBV6-2 or TRBV6-3 to TRBJ2-7, with D uncertain. Germline lookup yields CDR1 MNHEY and CDR2 SVGEGT. The CDR3 contains 13 residues. Trimming pared 6 bases from V and 7 bases from J, leaving 16 bases between.

This chain uses TRBV9 with TRBJ1-2; D perhaps matches TRBD1 (6 bases). V dropped 4 bases and J dropped 6 bases, with 16 bases sitting between them. CDR3 size: 14 residues. Germline CDR1 is SGDLS and CDR2 is YYNGEE. DNA of the CDR3: TGTGCCAGCAGCTCTCATTCAGGGGCGAATGGCTACACCTTC. Protein sequence: CASSSHSGANGYTF.

The chain has TRBV5-1 and TRBJ2-7, with D possibly called TRBD1 or TRBD2 (6 bases each). V dropped 4 bases and J dropped 3 bases, with 17 bases sitting between them. This CDR3 is 15 amino acids long. CDR1 SGHRS and CDR2 YFSETQ come from the germline V gene. The CDR3 DNA follows: TGCGCCAGCAGCCTCTTCACGGGGGCTAACTACGAGCAGTACTTC. Its protein product is CASSLFTGANYEQYF.

This chain uses TRBV28 with TRBJ1-6; a weak D match, TRBD1 (6 bases). This CDR3 has 15 residues. CDR1 and CDR2 (germline): MDHEN, SYDVKM. Trimming stripped 4 bases from V and 7 bases from J, with 14 bases between. In nucleotides, the CDR3 is TGTGCCAGCAGTTCCGGACAGAGGTACAATTCACCCCTCCACTTT. It translates to CASSSGQRYNSPLHF.

This chain connects TRBV2 to TRBJ2-1, with 11 bases aligning to TRBD1. The germline CDR1 and CDR2 sequences are SNHLY and FYNNEI. V gave up 6 bases and J gave up 3 bases; unmatched junction bases: 7. This CDR3 region has 16 residues. The CDR3 bases are TGTGCCAGCAGCCAAGAGGGGACAGGGGGCTACAATGAGCAGTTCTTC. This sequence encodes CASSQEGTGGYNEQFF.

The V gene is TRBV5-6, the J gene TRBJ2-2; D may be TRBD1 or TRBD2 (5 bases each). The CDR3 is 16 amino acids. V lost 4 bases to trimming and J lost 6 bases, with 19 bases between them. Germline V gene data show CDR1 as SGHDT and CDR2 as YYEEEE. The CDR3 loop reads CASSPQGHGLSGELFF. For the CDR3, the DNA is TGTGCCAGCAGCCCTCAAGGACACGGACTTTCCGGGGAGCTGTTTTTT. Complete variable domain (other parts from reference TRBV5-6 and TRBJ2-2): DAGVTQSPTHLIKTRGQQVTLRCSPKSGHDTVSWYQQALGQGPQFIFQYYEEEERQRGNFPDRFSGHQFPNYSSELNVNALLLGDSALYLCASSPQGHGLSGELFFGEGSRLTVL.

The genes are TRBV4-2 and TRBJ1-4; the D is unclear. V was trimmed by 1 base and J by 3 bases, leaving 15 bases between them. Germline V gives CDR1 LGHNA, CDR2 YNFKEQ. CDR3 length equals 17 residues. The CDR3, as DNA: TGTGCCAGCAGCCAAGGAGGTCTGGCAGCCGCTAATGAAAAACTGTTTTTT. Amino acid sequence: CASSQGGLAAANEKLFF.

This rearrangement joins TRBV7-2 to TRBJ2-1; TRBD2 matches at 10 bases. Per the germline V gene, CDR1 is SGHTA and CDR2 is FQGNSA. V shed 5 bases, J shed 5 bases, and the junction held 12 bases outside the gene matches. The length of the CDR3 is 17 residues. CDR3: CASSLQSGRGLNNEQFF. The CDR3 region has the DNA TGTGCCAGCAGCCTCCAAAGCGGGAGGGGTCTCAACAATGAGCAGTTCTTC.

This clone has just one count. V usage is TRBV6-2 or TRBV6-3 and J usage is TRBJ2-3; 7 nucleotides agree with TRBD2. CDR3 length: 14 amino acids. V was clipped by 3 bases and J by 3 bases; unmatched bases: 3. Per the germline V gene, CDR1 is MNHEY and CDR2 is SVGEGT. The DNA for the CDR3 is TGTGCCAGCAGTTATTGGGGACTAACAGATACGCAGTATTTT. This translates into CASSYWGLTDTQYF.

The chain links TRBV18 to TRBJ2-7, with TRBD1 matching 11 bases. The germline V gene encodes CDR1 KGHSH and CDR2 LQKENI. Trimming cost V 5 bases and J 4 bases; bases outside gene matches: 4. This CDR3 spans 14 amino acids. Written as DNA, the CDR3 is TGTGCCAGCTCAACCGGGACAGGGGGATACGAGCAGTACTTC. It yields the protein CASSTGTGGYEQYF. The variable domain in full, with the rest retrieved from reference TRBV18 and TRBJ2-7, is NAGVMQNPRHLVRRRGQEARLRCSPMKGHSHVYWYRQLPEEGLKFMVYLQKENIIDESGMPKERFSAEFPKEGPSILRIQQVVRGDSAAYFCASSTGTGGYEQYFGPGTRLTVT.

The chain joins TRBV5-4 to TRBJ2-7, with 7 bases aligning to TRBD1. CDR1 SGHNT and CDR2 YYREEE come from the germline V gene (reference sequence). With 5 bases clipped from V and 6 bases from J, the junction kept 8 bases outside the gene matches. The CDR3 runs 13 residues. The CDR3 here is CASRGQGVSEQYF. DNA of the CDR3: TGTGCCAGCAGAGGTCAGGGGGTGAGCGAGCAGTACTTC.

The chain has TRBV27 and TRBJ1-2; D gene ambiguous. Germline V gene lookup returns CDR1 MNHEY and CDR2 SMNVEV (reference sequence). This CDR3 contains 15 residues. The germline V and J ends were trimmed by 7 bases and 4 bases, with 19 bases remaining between them. As DNA, the CDR3 is TGTGCCAGCAATATCAGGCCGCGCCTCAGCTATGGCTACACCTTC. Amino acids: CASNIRPRLSYGYTF.

The genes are TRBV3-1 (or the pseudogene TRBV3-2) and TRBJ1-2, with 10 bases matching TRBD1. From germline, CDR1 is LGHDT and CDR2 YNNKEL (reference sequence). The CDR3 covers 16 residues. The J segment lost 5 bases and the V segment lost 1 base, leaving 7 bases of the junction unmatched. The CDR3 region is CASSQVGDRGGYGYTF. The CDR3 DNA reads as TGTGCCAGCAGCCAAGTTGGGGACAGGGGTGGGTATGGCTACACCTTC.

This chain connects TRBV6-6 to TRBJ1-3; 11 nucleotides agree with TRBD1. V shed 6 bases, J shed 4 bases, and the junction held 11 bases outside the gene matches. The CDR3 runs to 17 residues. Germline V gives CDR1 MNHNY, CDR2 SVGAGI (reference sequence). The CDR3 DNA sequence: TGTGCCAGCAGCCGACCGGGACAGGGGGTGTTAGGAAACACCATATATTTT. This gives the protein CASSRPGQGVLGNTIYF.

This clone showed up just once. Other DNA sequences in the same sample also yield this CDR3. The rearrangement joins TRBV20-1 to TRBJ2-7; D perhaps matches TRBD1 (5 bases). The CDR3 contains 11 residues. Per germline, CDR1 DFQATT and CDR2 SNEGSKA (reference sequence). V was cut by 5 bases and J by 3 bases, with 8 bases left in between. CDR3 sequence reads: CSASRDYEQYF. The CDR3 DNA reads as TGCAGTGCTTCCAGGGACTACGAGCAGTACTTC.

This chain joins TRBV19 and TRBJ2-3; D possibly corresponds to TRBD1 (6 bases). Germline V gene sequence: CDR1 LNHDA, CDR2 SQIVND (reference sequence). V lost 8 bases, J lost 7 bases, and 19 bases lay in between. CDR3 size: 14 residues. CDR3 loop: CASSSQGSGYTQYF. The CDR3 DNA is TGTGCCAGTTCATCGCAGGGGTCCGGTTATACGCAGTATTTT.

The chain links TRBV5-1 to TRBJ2-5; 7 bases are shared with TRBD2. V was pared by 3 bases and J by 4 bases, with 3 bases of the junction left unmatched. The CDR3 extends over 13 amino acids. Germline-derived CDR1 and CDR2 are SGHRS and YFSETQ. The CDR3 is CASSWGGGETQYF. Written as DNA, the CDR3 is TGCGCCAGCAGCTGGGGGGGTGGAGAGACCCAGTACTTC.

This chain links TRBV19 with TRBJ2-1; D call uncertain. The CDR3 length is 13 residues. Per germline, CDR1 LNHDA and CDR2 SQIVND (reference sequence). V gave up 6 bases and J gave up 3 bases, with 9 bases separating them. The CDR3: CASSPTVYNEQFF. The CDR3 DNA reads as TGTGCCAGTAGCCCTACAGTCTACAATGAGCAGTTCTTC. The full variable domain, completed using reference TRBV19 and TRBJ2-1, is DGGITQSPKYLFRKEGQNVTLSCEQNLNHDAMYWYRQDPGQGLRLIYYSQIVNDFQKGDIAEGYSVSREKKESFPLTVTSAQKNPTAFYLCASSPTVYNEQFFGPGTRLTVL.

The rearrangement joins TRBV4-1 to TRBJ2-1, with D possibly TRBD2 on 6 matching bases. Germline V CDR1 and CDR2: MGHRA, YSYEKL. CDR3 length: 15 residues. The V end lost 4 bases, the J end lost 3 bases, and 13 bases lay between the germline ends. The CDR3 reads CASSLGAGGYNEQFF. The CDR3 bases are TGCGCCAGCAGCCTGGGAGCCGGGGGCTACAATGAGCAGTTCTTC.

V usage is TRBV27 and J usage is TRBJ2-7, with D unclear. The ends were cut back, 0 bases at V and 5 bases at J, with 17 bases in the middle. This CDR3 contains 16 residues. Germline CDR1 and CDR2: MNHEY and SMNVEV (reference sequence). Written as DNA, the CDR3 is TGTGCCAGCAGTTTATCGATGGGGTCACCCGCCGACGAGCAGTACTTC. Translation: CASSLSMGSPADEQYF.

V gene TRBV9 combines with J gene TRBJ2-7; TRBD2 matches at 15 bases. The CDR3 contains 21 residues. The J segment lost 4 bases and the V segment lost 4 bases, leaving 21 bases of the junction unmatched. Germline V gives CDR1 SGDLS, CDR2 YYNGEE. The CDR3 bases are TGTGCCAGCAGCATCAGCAGGGGACCGGGACTAGCGGGAGGTCTTACTTACGAGCAGTACTTC. This sequence encodes CASSISRGPGLAGGLTYEQYF.

The chain carries TRBV6-1 and TRBJ2-3; D is undetermined. Germline CDR1 is MNHNS and CDR2 is SASEGT. The CDR3 sequence is 12 residues long. V was pared by 3 bases and J by 3 bases, with 4 bases between. The CDR3 coding sequence is TGTGCCAGCAGTGAGTTAACAGATACGCAGTATTTT. Translation gives CASSELTDTQYF.